This T cell receptor beta chain was captured in a study of cytomegalovirus exposure and HLA in healthy donors. In regard to this clone: Its antigen is not known.

Whole-study findings and limits: Reports indicated that the classifier achieved high specificity and sensitivity in diagnosing cytomegalovirus status. The productive fraction for most TCR beta V segments was about 87% or about 30% in an earlier analysis. Later analysis suggested most CMV-associated TCR beta chains were HLA-restricted. As a later analysis revealed, the rate of TCR association differed by HLA locus, with DRB1 most and HLA-C fewest.

The study ran its PCR with 60 Vbeta and 13 Jbeta primers. Only in-frame clones appear in the TCRdb table, and some are missing; sequencing was by immunoSEQ multiplex PCR. The table shows over 110,000 clones, with 82% occurring only once. Germline values: CDR1 SGHRS, CDR2 YFSETQ. V was cut by 0 bases and J by 4 bases, with 8 bases left in between. The CDR3 is made up of 15 amino acids. This chain joins TRBV5-1 and TRBJ1-6, with D possibly matching TRBD1 (6 bases). The clonotype was recovered from a male donor in good health and CMV-seronegative. Sequenced material: PBMCs. CDR3 amino acids: CASSLGTVYNSPLHF. In DNA, the CDR3 is TGCGCCAGCAGCTTGGGGACAGTTTATAATTCACCCCTCCACTTT.